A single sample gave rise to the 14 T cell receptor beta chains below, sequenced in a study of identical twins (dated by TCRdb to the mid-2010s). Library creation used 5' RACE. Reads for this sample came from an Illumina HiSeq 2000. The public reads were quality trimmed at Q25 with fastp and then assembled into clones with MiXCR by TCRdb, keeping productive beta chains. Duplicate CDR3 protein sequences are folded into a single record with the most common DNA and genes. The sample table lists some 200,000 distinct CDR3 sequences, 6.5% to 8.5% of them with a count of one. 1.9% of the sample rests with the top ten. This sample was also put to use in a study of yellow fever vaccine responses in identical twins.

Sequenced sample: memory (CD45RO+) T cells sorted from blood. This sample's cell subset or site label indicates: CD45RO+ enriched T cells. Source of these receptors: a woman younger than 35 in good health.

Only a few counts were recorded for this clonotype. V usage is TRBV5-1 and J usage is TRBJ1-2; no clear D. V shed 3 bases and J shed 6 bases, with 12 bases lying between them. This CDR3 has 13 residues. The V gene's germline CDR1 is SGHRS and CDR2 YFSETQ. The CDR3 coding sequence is TGCGCCAGCAGCTGGGGTCTCGAGAATGGCTACACCTTC. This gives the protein CASSWGLENGYTF. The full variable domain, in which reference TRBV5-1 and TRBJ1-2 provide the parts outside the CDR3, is KAGVTQTPRYLIKTRGQQVTLSCSPISGHRSVSWYQQTPGQGLQFLFEYFSETQRNKGNFPGRFSGRQFSNSRSEMNVSTLELGDSALYLCASSWGLENGYTFGSGTRLTVV.

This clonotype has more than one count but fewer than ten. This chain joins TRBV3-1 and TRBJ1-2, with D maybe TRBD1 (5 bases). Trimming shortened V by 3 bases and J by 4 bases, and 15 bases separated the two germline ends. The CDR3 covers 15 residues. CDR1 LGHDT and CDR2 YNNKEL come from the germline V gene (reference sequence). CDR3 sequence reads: CASSHEVGRVYGYTF. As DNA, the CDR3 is TGTGCCAGCAGCCATGAGGTGGGCAGGGTCTATGGCTACACCTTC.

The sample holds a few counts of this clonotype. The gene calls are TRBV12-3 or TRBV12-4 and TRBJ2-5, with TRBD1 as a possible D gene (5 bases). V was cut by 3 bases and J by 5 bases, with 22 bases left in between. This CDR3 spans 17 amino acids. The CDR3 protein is CASSFWGAQGMTETQYF. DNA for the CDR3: TGTGCCAGCAGTTTCTGGGGTGCTCAGGGAATGACGGAGACCCAGTACTTC.

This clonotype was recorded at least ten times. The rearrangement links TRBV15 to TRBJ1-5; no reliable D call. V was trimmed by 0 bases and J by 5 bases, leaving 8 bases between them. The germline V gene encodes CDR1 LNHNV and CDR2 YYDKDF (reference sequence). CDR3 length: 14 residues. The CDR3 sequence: CATSRERSYQPQHF. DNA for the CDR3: TGTGCCACCAGCAGAGAACGGTCCTATCAGCCCCAGCATTTT.

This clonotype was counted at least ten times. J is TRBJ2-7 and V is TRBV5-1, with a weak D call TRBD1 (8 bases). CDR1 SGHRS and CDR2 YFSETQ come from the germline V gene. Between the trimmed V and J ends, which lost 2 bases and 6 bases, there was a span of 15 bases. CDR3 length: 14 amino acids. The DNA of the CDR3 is TGCGCCAGCAGCTTCTCACAGGGGGGGGGCGAGCAGTACTTC. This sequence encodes CASSFSQGGGEQYF.

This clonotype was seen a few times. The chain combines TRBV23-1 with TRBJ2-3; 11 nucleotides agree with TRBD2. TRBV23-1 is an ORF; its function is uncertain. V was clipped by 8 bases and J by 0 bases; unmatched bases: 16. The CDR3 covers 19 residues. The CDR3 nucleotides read TGCGCCAGCCCAGTCATAATAGCGGGAGGGGTGTCTAGCACAGATACGCAGTATTTT. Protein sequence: CASPVIIAGGVSSTDTQYF.

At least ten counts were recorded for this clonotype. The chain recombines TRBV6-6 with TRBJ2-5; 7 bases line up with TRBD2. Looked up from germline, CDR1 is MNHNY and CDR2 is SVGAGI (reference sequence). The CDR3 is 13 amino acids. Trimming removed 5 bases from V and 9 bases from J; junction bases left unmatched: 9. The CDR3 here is CASSPGGPSAQYF. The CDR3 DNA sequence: TGTGCCAGCAGTCCGGGGGGACCGTCAGCCCAGTACTTC.

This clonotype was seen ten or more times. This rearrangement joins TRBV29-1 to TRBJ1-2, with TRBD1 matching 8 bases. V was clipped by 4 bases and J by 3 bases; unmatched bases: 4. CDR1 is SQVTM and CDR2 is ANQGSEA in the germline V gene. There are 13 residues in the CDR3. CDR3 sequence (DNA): TGCAGCGTTGGCCAGGGGGCTGACTATGGCTACACCTTC. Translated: CSVGQGADYGYTF. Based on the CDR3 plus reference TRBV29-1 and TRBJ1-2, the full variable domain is SAVISQKPSRDICQRGTSLTIQCQVDSQVTMMFWYRQQPGQSLTLIATANQGSEATYESGFVIDKFPISRPNLTFSTLTVSNMSPEDSSIYLCSVGQGADYGYTFGSGTRLTVV.

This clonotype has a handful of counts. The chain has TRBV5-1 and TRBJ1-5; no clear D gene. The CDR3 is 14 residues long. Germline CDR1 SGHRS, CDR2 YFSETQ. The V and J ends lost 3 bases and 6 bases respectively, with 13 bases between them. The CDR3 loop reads CASSSGGSGQPQHF. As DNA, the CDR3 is TGCGCCAGCAGCTCCGGAGGAAGTGGTCAGCCCCAGCATTTT. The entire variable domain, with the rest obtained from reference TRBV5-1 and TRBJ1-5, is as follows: KAGVTQTPRYLIKTRGQQVTLSCSPISGHRSVSWYQQTPGQGLQFLFEYFSETQRNKGNFPGRFSGRQFSNSRSEMNVSTLELGDSALYLCASSSGGSGQPQHFGDGTRLSIL.

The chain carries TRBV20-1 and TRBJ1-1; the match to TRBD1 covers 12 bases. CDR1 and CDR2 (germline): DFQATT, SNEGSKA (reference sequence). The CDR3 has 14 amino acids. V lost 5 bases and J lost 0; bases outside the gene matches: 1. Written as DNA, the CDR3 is TGCAGTGCTGGGACAGGGGGCTTGAACACTGAAGCTTTCTTT. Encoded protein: CSAGTGGLNTEAFF.

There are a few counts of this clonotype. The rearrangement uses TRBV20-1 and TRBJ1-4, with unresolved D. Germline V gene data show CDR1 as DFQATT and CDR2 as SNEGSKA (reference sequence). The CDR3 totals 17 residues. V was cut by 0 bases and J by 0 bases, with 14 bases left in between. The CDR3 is CSARDSRFGTTNEKLFF. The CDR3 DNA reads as TGCAGTGCTAGAGACTCGCGGTTCGGGACAACTAATGAAAAACTGTTTTTT.

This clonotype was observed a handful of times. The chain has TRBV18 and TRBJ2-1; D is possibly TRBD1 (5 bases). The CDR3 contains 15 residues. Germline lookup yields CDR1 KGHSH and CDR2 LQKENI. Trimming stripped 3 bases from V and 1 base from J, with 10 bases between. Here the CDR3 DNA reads TGTGCCAGCTCACCGGGGCGGCCATCCTACAATGAGCAGTTCTTC. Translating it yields CASSPGRPSYNEQFF.

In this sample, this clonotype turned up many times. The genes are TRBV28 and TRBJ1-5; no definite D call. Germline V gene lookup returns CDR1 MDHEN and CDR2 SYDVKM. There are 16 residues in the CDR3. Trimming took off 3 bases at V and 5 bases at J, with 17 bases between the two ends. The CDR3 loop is CASSFSGLVADQPQHF. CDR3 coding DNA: TGTGCCAGCAGTTTTTCGGGTCTCGTCGCCGATCAGCCCCAGCATTTT.

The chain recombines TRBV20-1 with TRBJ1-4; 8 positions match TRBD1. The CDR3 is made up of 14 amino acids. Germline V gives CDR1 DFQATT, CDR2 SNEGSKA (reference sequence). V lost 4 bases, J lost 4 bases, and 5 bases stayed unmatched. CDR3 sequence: CSATGGEVNEKLFF. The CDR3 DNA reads TGCAGTGCTACAGGGGGCGAGGTTAATGAAAAACTGTTTTTT.